A selection of T cell receptor beta chains follows, all from one sample in a study of T-cell reconstitution after alpha-beta-depleted transplantation in children. Each CDR3 protein is one row after TCRdb ran MiXCR on the PCR reads. This sample has some 830,000 distinct CDR3 sequences, with 15% to 20% found just once. The sequencing used PBMCs, mostly from graft donor cells, collected 360 days after TCRalphabeta/CD19-depleted stem cell transplant. All receptors come from a male patient aged 10 to 17 who had a stem cell transplant for acute lymphoblastic leukemia, so the T cells may come from the graft donor. CDR3s include the opening cysteine and the closing phenylalanine or tryptophan. A D gene is named only where the DNA matches it firmly. Size is omitted from some rows. Given values are once, few, many or a class for expanded clones.

V	D	J	size	CDR3	DNA
TRBV18	-	TRBJ2-5	-	CASSPWAIQETQYF	TGTGCCAGCTCACCGTGGGCAATCCAAGAGACCCAGTACTTC
TRBV7-6	-	TRBJ1-6	-	CASSLGPVSPLHF	TGTGCCAGCAGCTTGGGGCCGGTTTCACCCCTCCACTTT
TRBV5-1	-	TRBJ1-1	-	CASSLEGPENTEAFF	TGCGCCAGCAGCTTGGAGGGGCCGGAGAACACTGAAGCTTTCTTT
TRBV4-1	TRBD1	TRBJ1-1	-	CASSQVGQGSSEAFF	TGCGCCAGCAGCCAAGTAGGACAGGGTTCTTCTGAAGCTTTCTTT
TRBV9	-	TRBJ2-2	-	CASTRDFFNTGELFF	TGTGCCAGCACCCGGGACTTCTTTAACACCGGGGAGCTGTTTTTT
TRBV7-8	TRBD2	TRBJ2-5	many	CASSLPRRESETQYF	TGTGCCAGCAGCTTACCCAGGCGGGAGTCAGAGACCCAGTACTTC
TRBV4-2	TRBD2	TRBJ2-1	many	CASSQEVPGLATGSYNEQFF	TGTGCCAGCAGCCAAGAGGTCCCGGGACTAGCCACGGGTTCCTACAATGAGCAGTTCTTC
TRBV11-2	-	TRBJ2-5	-	CASSLDRETRWQETQYF	TGTGCCAGCAGCTTAGATCGGGAGACTAGGTGGCAAGAGACCCAGTACTTC
TRBV2	-	TRBJ2-6	-	CASSRGAGANVLTF	TGTGCCAGCAGTAGGGGGGCTGGGGCCAACGTCCTGACTTTC
TRBV14	TRBD1	TRBJ1-4	-	CASSQENTGTGSEKLFF	TGTGCCAGCAGCCAAGAAAATACCGGGACAGGGAGTGAAAAACTGTTTTTT
TRBV18	-	TRBJ1-1	-	CASSPDVIVAEAFF	TGTGCCAGCTCACCGGATGTAATAGTGGCTGAAGCTTTCTTT
TRBV5-1	TRBD2	TRBJ2-1	many	CASSLAASGRANEQFF	TGCGCCAGCAGCTTGGCTGCTAGCGGGAGGGCCAATGAGCAGTTCTTC
TRBV7-3	-	TRBJ2-5	many	CASSSGDRTQYF	TGTGCCAGCTCCTCGGGTGATAGGACCCAGTACTTC
TRBV7-3	TRBD2	TRBJ2-1	-	CASSLTPRVSGIGNEQFF	TGTGCCAGCAGCTTAACCCCACGGGTTAGCGGGATAGGGAATGAGCAGTTCTTC
TRBV5-1	TRBD2	TRBJ2-7	many	CASSLGSGSLNEQYF	TGCGCCAGCAGCTTGGGTAGCGGGAGCTTGAACGAGCAGTACTTC
TRBV4-1	-	TRBJ2-5	few	CASSQSTGALRRETQYF	TGCGCCAGCAGCCAATCGACGGGGGCCTTAAGACGAGAGACCCAGTACTTC
TRBV19	TRBD2	TRBJ2-1	few	CASKGLAGVHNEQFF	TGTGCCAGTAAGGGTCTAGCGGGAGTCCACAATGAGCAGTTCTTC
TRBV5-1	TRBD2	TRBJ2-4	-	CASSYPGPAGDIQYF	TGCGCCAGCAGCTATCCCGGACCAGCGGGGGACATTCAGTACTTC
TRBV20-1	TRBD2	TRBJ2-5	many	CSALAGGLQETQYF	TGCAGTGCGCTAGCGGGAGGGCTACAAGAGACCCAGTACTTC
TRBV23-1	-	TRBJ2-5	-	CASSQFETGSVWETQYF	TGCGCCAGCAGTCAATTCGAGACGGGGTCAGTGTGGGAGACCCAGTACTTC
TRBV30	TRBD1	TRBJ2-7	-	CAWSRDRVKYYEQYF	TGTGCCTGGAGTCGGGACAGGGTAAAGTACTACGAGCAGTACTTC
TRBV29-1	-	TRBJ2-3	-	CSVKGGSVADTQYF	TGCAGCGTTAAAGGAGGTAGCGTAGCAGATACGCAGTATTTT
TRBV5-1	-	TRBJ1-1	few	CASSFGGLNTEAFF	TGCGCCAGCAGCTTTGGGGGCCTGAACACTGAAGCTTTCTTT
TRBV20-1	TRBD1	TRBJ1-2	-	CSAPPQTGHYGYTF	TGCAGTGCCCCTCCCCAGACAGGGCACTATGGCTACACCTTC
TRBV27	-	TRBJ2-7	few	CASRGEGWSYEQYF	TGTGCCAGCAGGGGAGAGGGGTGGTCCTACGAGCAGTACTTC
TRBV20-1	-	TRBJ2-7	few	CSARRGGNTYEQYF	TGCAGTGCCCGCAGGGGGGGAAATACCTACGAGCAGTACTTC
TRBV5-1	TRBD1	TRBJ2-1	few	CASSSVTGGGNEQFF	TGCGCCAGCAGCTCAGTGACAGGGGGCGGGAATGAGCAGTTCTTC
TRBV6-1	-	TRBJ1-1	-	CASSASEGKNTEAFF	TGTGCCAGCAGTGCCTCGGAGGGGAAGAACACTGAAGCTTTCTTT
TRBV4-2	-	TRBJ2-2	once	CASSQAANTGELFF	TGTGCCAGCAGCCAAGCAGCGAACACCGGGGAGCTGTTTTTT